This T cell receptor (beta chain) came from a study of patients and donors after allogeneic stem cell transplantation (dated by TCRdb to the early 2020s). Relative to germline, V is missing 5 bases and J is missing 11 bases, with 12 bases of the junction outside any gene match. Inclusive of the bounding cysteine and phenylalanine, the CDR3 is 15 residues long. The only DNA kept is the CDR3, 45 bases in frame from the first base. CDR1 is given as SGHVS and CDR2 as FQNEAQ, both from the germline V gene. The library came from RT-PCR. The instrument was a NextSeq 550. In-frame beta chains were kept once TCRdb had trimmed the public reads at Q25 with fastp and called clones with MiXCR. Every CDR3 protein is listed once, alongside the most common genes and DNA of its rows. The table for this sample lists roughly 190,000 distinct CDR3 sequences; 40% to 45% of them were counted only once. The top ten clones comprise approximately 32% of the sample.

Comments on this clonotype: Its target antigen remains unknown. No base quality information exists; no much larger clone differs at one position.

This TCR derives from a human donor who was either an allogeneic HSCT recipient or a stem cell or donor lymphocyte infusion donor (not recorded which). It is not recorded whose cells these are; they may come from a transplant donor. Here the chain combines TRBV7-8 and TRBJ1-1; TRBD1 aligns with 12 central bases. Sequenced: blood, either unsorted or a sorted T cell fraction (not recorded which). The DNA sequence reads TGTGCCAGCAGCGCCCCGGGACAGGGGGCGTCTCTGGCTTTCTTT. Translated, it reads CASSAPGQGASLAFF.